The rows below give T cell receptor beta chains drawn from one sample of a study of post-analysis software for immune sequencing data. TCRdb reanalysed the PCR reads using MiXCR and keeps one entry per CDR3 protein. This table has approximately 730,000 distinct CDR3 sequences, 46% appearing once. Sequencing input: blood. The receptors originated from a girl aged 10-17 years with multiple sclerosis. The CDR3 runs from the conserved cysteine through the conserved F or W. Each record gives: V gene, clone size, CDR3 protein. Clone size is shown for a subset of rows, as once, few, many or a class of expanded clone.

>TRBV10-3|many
CAISVGETQYF
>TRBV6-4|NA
CASSDSIWGTEAFF
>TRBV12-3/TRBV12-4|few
CASSFGSTGANVLTF
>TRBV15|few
CATSRDRGTQYF
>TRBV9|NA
CASSAPPDATTYEQYF
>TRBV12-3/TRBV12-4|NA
CASSSALAGGNNEQFF
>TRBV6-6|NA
CASSLMGQGAFCGYTF
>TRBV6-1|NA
CASSEAQGWSYEQYF
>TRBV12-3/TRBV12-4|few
CASSPDRTYEQYF
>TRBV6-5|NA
CASSYSAGQGTYEQYF